A selection of T cell receptor beta chains follows, all from one sample in a study of cytomegalovirus exposure and HLA in healthy donors. The table came from immunoSEQ multiplex PCR; TCRdb's copy has only in-frame clones and leaves some out. The sample has roughly 140,000 clones; roughly 87% are singletons. Sequencing input: PBMCs. The receptors derive from a man aged 25 to 40 in good health and CMV-seropositive. Each CDR3 is given with its conserved first and last residue. The D gene is left open where the match is weak. Size is stated for part of the rows, as once, few or many counts, or as a class when the clone is expanded.

clone_size	d_call	cdr3_length	v_call	j_call	cdr3_aa	cdr3_nt
-	-	14	TRBV6-5	TRBJ1-2	CASSYSSRNYGYTF	TGTGCCAGCAGTTACTCGAGCAGGAACTATGGCTACACCTTC
-	-	16	TRBV7-2	TRBJ1-1	CASSLSLWGRNTEAFF	TGTGCCAGCAGCTTAAGTTTATGGGGGCGAAACACTGAAGCTTTCTTT
-	TRBD2	16	TRBV5-1	TRBJ2-3	CASSSTSGVTSFTQYF	TGCGCCAGCAGCTCCACTAGCGGGGTCACATCGTTCACGCAGTATTTT
few	-	14	TRBV7-9	TRBJ1-2	CASSPEENLNGYTF	TGTGCCAGCAGCCCTGAGGAGAATTTGAATGGCTACACCTTC
-	TRBD1	15	TRBV28	TRBJ2-3	CASSLRQGGTDTQYF	TGTGCCAGCAGTTTAAGACAGGGGGGCACAGATACGCAGTATTTT
once	-	11	TRBV18	TRBJ1-3	CASSPDRPIYF	TGTGCCAGCTCACCAGACAGGCCCATATATTTT
once	TRBD1	14	TRBV4-3	TRBJ1-6	CASSLDRVNSPLHF	TGCGCCAGCAGCCTCGACAGGGTGAATTCACCCCTCCACTTT
-	-	15	TRBV7-2	TRBJ1-2	CASSPQEGLNYGYTF	TGTGCCAGCAGCCCCCAGGAGGGCCTGAACTATGGCTACACCTTC
-	-	14	TRBV14	TRBJ1-1	CASSQAGMNTEAFF	TGTGCCAGCAGCCAAGCAGGGATGAACACTGAAGCTTTCTTT
-	TRBD1	14	TRBV5-1	TRBJ1-1	CASSQGTGRTEAFF	TGCGCCAGCAGCCAGGGGACAGGGCGCACTGAAGCTTTCTTT
few	TRBD2	16	TRBV7-9	TRBJ2-1	CASSPGTSVLNNEQFF	TGTGCCAGCAGCCCCGGGACTAGCGTCCTTAACAATGAGCAGTTCTTC
-	-	15	TRBV19	TRBJ1-2	CASTITVRGDYGYTF	TGTGCCAGTACCATCACGGTCAGGGGCGACTATGGCTACACCTTC
-	-	16	TRBV12-2	TRBJ2-3	CASRARLAVSTDTQYF	TGTGCAAGTCGCGCTAGACTAGCGGTAAGCACAGATACGCAGTATTTT
-	-	15	TRBV4-1	TRBJ2-7	CASSQEATRFYEQYF	TGCGCCAGCAGCCAAGAGGCGACCAGGTTCTACGAGCAGTACTTC
few	TRBD1	14	TRBV6-5	TRBJ2-2	CASSPTGETGELFF	TGTGCCAGCTCCCCGACAGGGGAAACCGGGGAGCTGTTTTTT
-	-	17	TRBV5-1	TRBJ1-2	CASSLGRGSRANYGYTF	TGCGCCAGCAGCTTGGGTAGGGGGAGTCGGGCTAACTATGGCTACACCTTC
-	-	13	TRBV19	TRBJ1-5	CASSTGSNQPQHF	TGTGCCAGTAGCACAGGTAGCAATCAGCCCCAGCATTTT
once	TRBD1	16	TRBV7-9	TRBJ2-7	CASSLPDRGGSYEQYF	TGTGCCAGCAGCCTTCCCGACAGGGGGGGCTCCTACGAGCAGTACTTC
-	-	15	TRBV30	TRBJ2-2	CAWSVYRSNTGELFF	TGTGCCTGGAGTGTATACAGGTCGAACACCGGGGAGCTGTTTTTT
-	-	14	TRBV19	TRBJ1-5	CASSIVGRGQPQHF	TGTGCCAGTAGTATAGTAGGTCGAGGGCAGCCCCAGCATTTT
-	TRBD2	17	TRBV28	TRBJ2-5	CASSSTSGGVAQETQYF	TGTGCCAGCAGTTCTACTAGCGGGGGGGTGGCCCAAGAGACCCAGTACTTC
few	TRBD1	15	TRBV7-6	TRBJ2-2	CASSKGTGLTGELFF	TGTGCCAGCAGCAAAGGGACAGGGCTCACCGGGGAGCTGTTTTTT
few	-	13	TRBV2	TRBJ1-1	CASSHMTGAEAFF	TGTGCCAGCAGCCATATGACAGGCGCTGAAGCTTTCTTT
once	-	14	TRBV7-8	TRBJ1-2	CASSLAPGVYGYTF	TGTGCCAGCAGCTTAGCGCCCGGGGTCTATGGCTACACCTTC
-	TRBD2	14	TRBV7-9	TRBJ2-3	CATSTSVGADTQYF	TGTGCCACCTCAACTAGCGTTGGGGCAGATACGCAGTATTTT
-	-	15	TRBV15	TRBJ1-4	CATSRGGGVGEKLFF	TGTGCCACCAGCAGAGGTGGAGGGGTCGGTGAAAAACTGTTTTTT
-	-	12	TRBV19	TRBJ1-2	CASEGGGYGYTF	TGTGCCTCCGAGGGGGGGGGATATGGCTACACCTTC
-	TRBD1	18	TRBV5-5	TRBJ1-1	CASSLGQGSPYVSAEAFF	TGTGCCAGCAGCTTGGGACAGGGGTCGCCATATGTTAGCGCTGAAGCTTTCTTT
-	-	14	TRBV5-1	TRBJ2-2	CASSTEREAGELFF	TGCGCCAGCAGCACAGAGAGGGAGGCCGGGGAGCTGTTTTTT
-	-	15	TRBV11-2	TRBJ2-3	CASSRQDTRTDTQYF	TGTGCCAGCAGCCGCCAGGACACACGCACAGATACGCAGTATTTT
-	-	11	TRBV6-5	TRBJ2-7	CASGRPYEQYF	TGTGCCAGCGGGAGGCCCTACGAGCAGTACTTC
-	-	17	TRBV6-1	TRBJ2-1	CASSDLVFRSAYNEQFF	TGTGCCAGCAGTGACTTGGTGTTCCGTAGCGCGTACAATGAGCAGTTCTTC
-	-	15	TRBV5-1	TRBJ2-1	CASSLLAVSYNEQFF	TGCGCCAGCAGCTTATTAGCGGTCTCCTACAATGAGCAGTTCTTC
-	TRBD1	14	TRBV6-5	TRBJ1-2	CASSTGQLNYGYTF	TGTGCCAGCAGTACGGGACAGCTTAACTATGGCTACACCTTC
-	-	14	TRBV2	TRBJ2-2	CASSDRGHTGELFF	TGTGCCAGCAGTGACAGGGGCCACACCGGGGAGCTGTTTTTT
-	TRBD1	15	TRBV9	TRBJ2-1	CASSVGQGAGNEQFF	TGTGCCAGCAGCGTAGGGCAGGGGGCGGGAAATGAGCAGTTCTTC
-	TRBD2	15	TRBV4-1	TRBJ2-7	CASSQGGSPVEEQYF	TGCGCCAGCAGCCAGGGGGGGTCCCCGGTTGAAGAGCAGTACTTC
-	-	13	TRBV5-1	TRBJ1-1	CASSLRVNTEAFF	TGCGCCAGCAGCTTACGAGTGAACACTGAAGCTTTCTTT
-	TRBD2	13	TRBV2	TRBJ2-1	CASMGGTYNEQFF	TGTGCCAGCATGGGGGGGACCTACAATGAGCAGTTCTTC
-	-	14	TRBV7-2	TRBJ1-4	CASSYRQANEKLFF	TGTGCCAGCAGCTATAGACAGGCTAATGAAAAACTGTTTTTT
-	TRBD1	13	TRBV11-3	TRBJ1-2	CASSYPGGGGYTF	TGTGCCAGCAGCTACCCAGGGGGAGGTGGCTACACCTTC
-	-	13	TRBV11-2	TRBJ2-4	CASSSGGQNIQYF	TGTGCCAGCTCCTCCGGCGGCCAAAACATTCAGTACTTC
-	TRBD1	16	TRBV7-9	TRBJ2-1	CASRKTRDSSYNEQFF	TGTGCCAGCAGGAAAACTCGGGACAGCTCCTACAATGAGCAGTTCTTC
-	-	14	TRBV4-1	TRBJ2-5	CASSERQAQETQYF	TGCGCCAGCAGCGAACGACAGGCTCAAGAGACCCAGTACTTC
-	-	14	TRBV28	TRBJ1-1	CASSPLGQLTEAFF	TGTGCCAGCAGCCCCCTCGGACAGCTGACTGAAGCTTTCTTT
-	TRBD1	16	TRBV9	TRBJ2-3	CASSKHRGSATDTQYF	TGTGCCAGCAGCAAACACAGGGGGTCGGCCACAGATACGCAGTATTTT
-	TRBD1	12	TRBV7-9	TRBJ1-1	CASSSGDSEAFF	TGTGCCAGCAGCTCGGGGGACAGTGAAGCTTTCTTT
-	TRBD2	16	TRBV15	TRBJ2-5	CATSALEREYIETQYF	TGTGCCACCAGCGCCCTCGAGCGGGAGTATATTGAGACCCAGTACTTC
-	-	13	TRBV7-9	TRBJ2-1	CASSSHVGNEQFF	TGTGCCAGCAGCTCCCACGTCGGCAATGAGCAGTTCTTC
-	TRBD2	14	TRBV28	TRBJ2-1	CASQSGGRYNEQFF	TGTGCCAGCCAGTCTGGCGGGAGATACAATGAGCAGTTCTTC
-	TRBD1	19	TRBV2	TRBJ2-4	CASSEAQEDRGILENIQYF	TGTGCCAGCAGTGAAGCGCAGGAGGACAGGGGGATTCTTGAAAACATTCAGTACTTC